The subject of this entry is one T cell receptor beta chain. Its specificity is unknown. This sample was taken from a study of a mutant IDH1 vaccine in newly diagnosed glioma. Study summary: Patients began vaccination 4-6 weeks after radiotherapy alone, or with temozolomide cycles. Standard pretreatment was either radiotherapy, temozolomide, or, for most, radiochemotherapy with temozolomide.

Documented time point: week 47, end of study. What each vaccine dose contained was 300 ug of mutant IDH1 20-mer peptide, accompanied by topical imiquimod. Method: immunoSEQ multiplex PCR; TCRdb's copy keeps in-frame clones and lacks some. The table includes more than 10,000 clones, just over 75% detected once. Germline CDR1 reads MDHEN; CDR2 reads SYDVKM. V shed 3 bases and J 7 bases; nucleotides not matched to a gene: 12. The CDR3 is 18 amino acids. The clonotype comes from a woman in her forties with glioma. The rearrangement links TRBV28 to TRBJ1-4, with 12 positions matching TRBD1. The sequencing here drew on PBMCs, taken from a glioma patient whose treatment included an IDH1 peptide vaccine. The CDR3 spells CASSFLGTGGARGEKLFF. CDR3 nucleotide sequence: TGTGCCAGCAGTTTTCTGGGGACAGGGGGCGCGCGGGGTGAAAAACTGTTTTTT.